Sequencing of this TCR beta chain was carried out in a study of cytomegalovirus exposure and HLA in healthy donors. The PCR used 60 Vbeta and 13 Jbeta primers. TCRdb keeps only in-frame clones here, not all; method: immunoSEQ multiplex PCR. The repertoire holds over 150,000 clones, 65% to 85% seen once, with around 3.1% in the top ten. With respect to this clone: Its antigen is as yet unknown.

Study findings and constraints: As a later analysis showed, several of the most significant clusters appeared to be linked to common viral pathogens.

The sample was PBMCs. This clonotype was sampled from a woman aged 50 to 65 in good health and CMV-seropositive.

CDR3 in amino acids: CASSDPRDRVDYEQYF. The DNA for the CDR3 is TGTGCCAGCAGTGATCCCCGGGACAGGGTGGACTACGAGCAGTACTTC. The V gene is TRBV6-1, the J gene TRBJ2-7; 9 nucleotides line up with TRBD1. Germline V lookup: CDR1 MNHNS, CDR2 SASEGT. The CDR3 is made up of 16 amino acids. V trimming: 3 bases; J trimming: 3 bases; junction bases outside the gene matches: 9.